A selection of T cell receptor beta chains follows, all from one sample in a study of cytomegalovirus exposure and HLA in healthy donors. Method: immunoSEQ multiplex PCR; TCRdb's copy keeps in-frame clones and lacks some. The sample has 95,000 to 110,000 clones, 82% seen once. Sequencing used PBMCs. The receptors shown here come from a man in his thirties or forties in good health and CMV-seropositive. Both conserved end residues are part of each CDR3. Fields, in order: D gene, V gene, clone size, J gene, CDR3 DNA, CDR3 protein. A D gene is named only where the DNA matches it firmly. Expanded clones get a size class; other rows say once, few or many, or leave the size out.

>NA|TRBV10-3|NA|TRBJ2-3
TGTGCCATCAGTGATCCCCCACTAGCTTCCACAGATACGCAGTATTTT
CAISDPPLASTDTQYF
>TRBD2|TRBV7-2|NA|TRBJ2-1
TGTGCCAGCAGCTTGGTAGCGGGGGCCACCTACAATGAGCAGTTCTTC
CASSLVAGATYNEQFF
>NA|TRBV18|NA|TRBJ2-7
TGTGCCAGCTCGCCGGGGGAAGGGAGCTCCTACGAGCAGTACTTC
CASSPGEGSSYEQYF
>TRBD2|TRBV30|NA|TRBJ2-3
TGTGCCTGGAGGCGCGGGGGGTGGCCAGATACGCAGTATTTT
CAWRRGGWPDTQYF
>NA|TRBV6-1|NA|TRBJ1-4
TGTGCCAGCAGTGTATCCCCTGGGCTTAATGAAAAACTGTTTTTT
CASSVSPGLNEKLFF
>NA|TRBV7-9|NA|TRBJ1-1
TGTTCCAGCAACACTTTCCCAGGGATTAACACTGAAGCTTTCTTT
CSSNTFPGINTEAFF
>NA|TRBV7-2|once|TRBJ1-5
TGTGCCAGCAGCTCCTCGGGGGGGCTGGGTCAGCCCCAGCATTTT
CASSSSGGLGQPQHF
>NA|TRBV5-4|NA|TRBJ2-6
TGTGCCAGCAGCTTTTCAGGGTACGACTCTGGGGCCAACGGCCTGACTTTC
CASSFSGYDSGANGLTF
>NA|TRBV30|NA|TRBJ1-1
TGTGCCTGGATACTCAAGAACACTGAAGCTTTCTTT
CAWILKNTEAFF
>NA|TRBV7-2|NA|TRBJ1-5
TGTGCCAGCAGCTCCAACATGGCCCCACCCCAGCATTTT
CASSSNMAPPQHF
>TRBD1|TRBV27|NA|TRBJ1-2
TGTGCCAGCAGCCGACTTCGGACAGGGAGTTCCTCCTATGGCTACACCTTC
CASSRLRTGSSSYGYTF
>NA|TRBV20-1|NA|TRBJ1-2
TGCAGTGCTAAAACAGGGTACGGCTACACCTTC
CSAKTGYGYTF
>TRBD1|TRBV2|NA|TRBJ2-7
TGTGCCAGCAGCGGACAGGGTGCTATTTACGAGCAGTACTTC
CASSGQGAIYEQYF
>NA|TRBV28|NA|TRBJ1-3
TGTGCCAGCAGTTTTCTCCAGGGCTCTGGAAACACCATCTATTTT
CASSFLQGSGNTIYF
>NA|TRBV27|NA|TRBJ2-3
TGTGCCAGCAGGACCTACAATGACAGATACACAGATACGCAGTATTTT
CASRTYNDRYTDTQYF
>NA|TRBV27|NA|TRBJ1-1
TGTGCCAGCAGTTTACGGGGGGAAATCAGCACTGAAGCTTTCTTT
CASSLRGEISTEAFF
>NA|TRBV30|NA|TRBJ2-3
TGTGCCTGGAGTGTAACCGGGGCAGATACGCAGTATTTT
CAWSVTGADTQYF
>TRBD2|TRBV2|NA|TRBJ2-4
TGTGCCAGCAGTGCGGGGGGGGGAAACATTCAGTACTTC
CASSAGGGNIQYF
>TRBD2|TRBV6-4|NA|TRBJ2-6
TGTGCCAGCAGTGACTCGACTAGCGGGGGCTCTGGGGCCAACGTCCTGACTTTC
CASSDSTSGGSGANVLTF
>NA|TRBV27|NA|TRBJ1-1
TGTGCCAGCAGTTTATCCAGGAACACTGAAGCTTTCTTT
CASSLSRNTEAFF
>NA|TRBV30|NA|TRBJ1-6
TGTGCCTGGATGACAGGAAGCTCCTATAATTCACCCCTCCACTTT
CAWMTGSSYNSPLHF
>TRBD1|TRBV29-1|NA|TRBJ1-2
TGCAGCGTTGTGGCAGGGGGCGTTAGGAGCACCTTC
CSVVAGGVRSTF
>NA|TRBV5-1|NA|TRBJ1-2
TGCGCCAGCAGCTTGGACGGGACTAACTATGGCTACACCTTC
CASSLDGTNYGYTF
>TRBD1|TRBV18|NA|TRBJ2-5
TGTGCCAGCTCACTTGGACAGGGGGGCCGAGAGACCCAGTACTTC
CASSLGQGGRETQYF
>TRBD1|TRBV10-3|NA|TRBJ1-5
TGTGCCATCAGTGAGAGTCAGGGGGCAAGCAATCAGCCCCAGCATTTT
CAISESQGASNQPQHF
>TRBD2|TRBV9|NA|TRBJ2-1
TGTGCCAGCAGCGTAGCTCCCCAACTAGCGGGGGGGCCTAGTGAGCAGTTCTTC
CASSVAPQLAGGPSEQFF
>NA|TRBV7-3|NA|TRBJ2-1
TGTGCCAGCAGCTCCTTTTCTAGGGGAAAGAATTCCTACAATGAGCAGTTCTTC
CASSSFSRGKNSYNEQFF
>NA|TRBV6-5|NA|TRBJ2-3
TGTGCCAGCACCGTCGTGGGAGCCGATACGCAGTATTTT
CASTVVGADTQYF
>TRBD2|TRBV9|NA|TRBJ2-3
TGTGCCAGCAGCACCGGACTAGCGGGGGGGCTGCATACGCAGTATTTT
CASSTGLAGGLHTQYF
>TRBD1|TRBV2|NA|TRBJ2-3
TGTGCCAGCAGTGAAGTTGGGTCAGGGGGAGATACGCAGTATTTT
CASSEVGSGGDTQYF
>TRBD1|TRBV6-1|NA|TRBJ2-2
TGTGCCAGCAGGACAGGGTTATGGGAGCTGTTTTTT
CASRTGLWELFF
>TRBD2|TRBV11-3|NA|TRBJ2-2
TGTGCCAGCAGCTCGACGGTAGCGGGGGGTTACACCGGGGAGCTGTTTTTT
CASSSTVAGGYTGELFF
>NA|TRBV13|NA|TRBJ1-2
TGTGCCAGCAGCTATCAAACCGGGGGGAACTATGGCTACACCTTC
CASSYQTGGNYGYTF
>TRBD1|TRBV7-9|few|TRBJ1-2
TGTGCCAGCAGCTCCACAGGGGAGGATGGCTACACCTTC
CASSSTGEDGYTF
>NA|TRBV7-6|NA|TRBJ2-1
TGTGCCAGCAGCTTAGTTCGGCGGGAGCAGTTCTTC
CASSLVRREQFF